This T cell receptor beta chain was sequenced during a study of OX40 agonist ivuxolimab in advanced cancers. Background on the study: Of the patients, three showed partial responses, one with hepatocellular carcinoma and two with cutaneous melanoma. General study points: CD8+ T cells (on average) carried more expanded clones than CD4+ T cells. Blood T cells, both CD4+ and CD8+, expanded clonally by week 6 at 0.1 to 3.0 mg/kg.

Germline V gives CDR1 SNHLY, CDR2 FYNNEI. Trimming pared 6 bases from V and 0 bases from J, leaving 12 bases between. CDR3 length equals 15 residues. This clone was seen a handful of times. Its matching antigen is unknown. TCRdb keeps only in-frame clones here, not all; method: immunoSEQ multiplex PCR. The repertoire includes about 94,000 clones, around 86% of them detected once, and 0.31% sits in the top ten. V is TRBV2 and J is TRBJ2-1; D possibly corresponds to TRBD2 (6 bases). This clonotype originated in an adult with an advanced solid tumor such as melanoma, head and neck, liver or kidney cancer. Sequencing was performed on CD4+ or CD8+ T cells sorted from blood, taken in a trial of the OX40 agonist ivuxolimab. The CDR3, as DNA: TGTGCCAGCAGCGCTATGGGGGGCTCCTACAATGAGCAGTTCTTC. Encoded protein: CASSAMGGSYNEQFF.